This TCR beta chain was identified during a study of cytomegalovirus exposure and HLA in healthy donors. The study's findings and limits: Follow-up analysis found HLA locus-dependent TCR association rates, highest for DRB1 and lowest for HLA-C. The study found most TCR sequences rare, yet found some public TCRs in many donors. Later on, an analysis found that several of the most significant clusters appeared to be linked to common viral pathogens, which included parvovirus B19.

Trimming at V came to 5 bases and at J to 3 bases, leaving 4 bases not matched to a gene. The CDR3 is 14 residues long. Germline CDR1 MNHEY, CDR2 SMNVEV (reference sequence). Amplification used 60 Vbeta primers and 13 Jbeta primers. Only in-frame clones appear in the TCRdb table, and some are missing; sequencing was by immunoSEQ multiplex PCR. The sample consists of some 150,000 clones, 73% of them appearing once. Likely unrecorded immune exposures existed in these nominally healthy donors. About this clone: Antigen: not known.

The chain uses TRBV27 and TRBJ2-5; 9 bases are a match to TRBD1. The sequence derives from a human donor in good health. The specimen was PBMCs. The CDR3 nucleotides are TGTGCCAGCAGTATACGGGACAGGGAAGAGACCCAGTACTTC. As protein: CASSIRDREETQYF.